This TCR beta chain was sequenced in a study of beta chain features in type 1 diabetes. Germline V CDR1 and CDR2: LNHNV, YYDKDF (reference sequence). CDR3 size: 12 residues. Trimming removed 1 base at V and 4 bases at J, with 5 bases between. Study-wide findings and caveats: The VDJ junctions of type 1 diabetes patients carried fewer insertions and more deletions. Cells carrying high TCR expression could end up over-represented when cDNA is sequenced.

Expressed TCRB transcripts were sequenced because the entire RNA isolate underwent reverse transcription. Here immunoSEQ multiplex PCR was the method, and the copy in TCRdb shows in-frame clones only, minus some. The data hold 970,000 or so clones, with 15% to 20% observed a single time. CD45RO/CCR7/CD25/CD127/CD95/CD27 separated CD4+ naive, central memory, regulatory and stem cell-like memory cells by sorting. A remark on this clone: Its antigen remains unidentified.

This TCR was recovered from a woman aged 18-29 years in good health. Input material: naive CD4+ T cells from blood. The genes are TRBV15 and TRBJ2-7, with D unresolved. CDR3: CATSRGEYEQYF. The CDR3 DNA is TGTGCCACCAGCAGAGGCGAGTACGAGCAGTACTTC.